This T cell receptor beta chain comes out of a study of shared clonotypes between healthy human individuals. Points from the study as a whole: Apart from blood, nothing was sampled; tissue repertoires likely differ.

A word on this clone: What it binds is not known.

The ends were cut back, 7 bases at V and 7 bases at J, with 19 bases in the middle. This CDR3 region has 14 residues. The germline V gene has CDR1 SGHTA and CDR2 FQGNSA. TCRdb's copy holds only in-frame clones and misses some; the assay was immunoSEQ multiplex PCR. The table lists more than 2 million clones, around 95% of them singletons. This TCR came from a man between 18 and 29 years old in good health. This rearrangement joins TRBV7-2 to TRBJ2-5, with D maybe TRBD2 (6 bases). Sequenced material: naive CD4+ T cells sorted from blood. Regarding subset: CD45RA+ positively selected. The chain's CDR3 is CASNPRGILVTQYF. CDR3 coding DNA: TGTGCCAGCAACCCACGGGGGATACTAGTGACCCAGTACTTC.